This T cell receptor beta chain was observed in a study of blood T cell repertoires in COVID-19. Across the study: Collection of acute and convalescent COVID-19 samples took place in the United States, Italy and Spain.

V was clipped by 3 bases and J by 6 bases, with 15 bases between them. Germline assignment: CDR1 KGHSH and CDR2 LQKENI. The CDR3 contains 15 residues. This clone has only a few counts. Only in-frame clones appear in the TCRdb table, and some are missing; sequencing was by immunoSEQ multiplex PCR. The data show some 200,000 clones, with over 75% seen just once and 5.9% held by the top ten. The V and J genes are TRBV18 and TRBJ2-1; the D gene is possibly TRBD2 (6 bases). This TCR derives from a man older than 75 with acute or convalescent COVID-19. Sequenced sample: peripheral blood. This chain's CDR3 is CASSPGVRGGNEQFF. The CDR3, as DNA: TGTGCCAGCTCACCCGGAGTCCGGGGAGGCAATGAGCAGTTCTTC.